This T cell receptor (beta chain) was found in a study of T-cell memory formation after mild COVID-19. Study summary: Largely, the TCR clusters proved donor specific.

On this clonotype itself: The antigen is unknown.

Via MiXCR, TCRdb re-called the 5' RACE reads, giving one row per CDR3 protein. The sample records about 560,000 distinct CDR3 sequences, roughly a sixth being singletons. General observations from the study: Mostly located in CM and EM were contracting CD4+ clones, with contracting CD8+ clones located in EMRA. Later expanders leaned toward CD4+, whereas clones contracting from day 15 to 85 were balanced CD4/CD8.

CDR1 is KGHDR and CDR2 is SFDVKD in the germline V gene. The ends were cut back, 3 bases at V and 3 bases at J, with 13 bases in the middle. This CDR3 contains 15 residues. This rearrangement joins TRBV24-1 to TRBJ2-5, with D possibly TRBD2 on 5 matching bases. This TCR derives from an adult woman who had mild COVID-19 (a few samples of this study predate the infection). Cell type and time point are not known. Source material: PBMCs or a T cell subset sorted from them (not recorded which). The CDR3 coding sequence is TGTGCCACCAGTGATACAAGAGGGTCGGAAGAGACCCAGTACTTC. As protein: CATSDTRGSEETQYF.